A selection of T cell receptor beta chains follows, all from one sample in a study of T cells in Graves' hyperthyroidism and ophthalmopathy. TCRdb used MiXCR to reprocess the multiplex PCR reads, holding one entry per CDR3 protein. This table has about 700,000 distinct CDR3 sequences, 11% to 15% appearing once. The sequenced material came from blood. The receptor set was obtained from a woman aged 18 to 35 with Graves' hyperthyroidism. Both conserved end residues are part of each CDR3. A D gene is named only where the DNA matches it firmly. Clone sizes are given selectively: once, few, many, or a class where the clone is expanded.

v_call	d_call	j_call	clone_size	cdr3_aa	cdr3_nt
TRBV9	.	TRBJ2-1	few	CASSVGADHYNEQFF	TGTGCCAGCAGCGTAGGCGCCGACCACTACAATGAGCAGTTCTTC
TRBV7-9	.	TRBJ2-1	few	CASSPSLVEQFF	TGTGCCAGCAGCCCGTCCCTAGTCGAGCAGTTCTTC
TRBV29-1	.	TRBJ2-6	few	CSALEGRSGANVLAF	TGCAGCGCCCTTGAGGGCCGCTCTGGGGCCAACGTCCTGGCTTTC
TRBV20-1	TRBD1	TRBJ1-1	many	CSARDSWRTGDKAEAFF	TGCAGTGCTAGAGATTCCTGGCGGACAGGGGATAAGGCTGAAGCTTTCTTT
TRBV20-1	.	TRBJ2-1	many	CSARDFQRGASSYNEQFF	TGCAGTGCTAGGGACTTTCAACGCGGGGCTAGCTCCTACAATGAGCAGTTCTTC
TRBV4-1	.	TRBJ1-5	.	CASSSTSSNQPQHF	TGCGCCAGCAGCTCGACGTCCAGCAATCAGCCCCAGCATTTT
TRBV10-3	TRBD2	TRBJ2-1	few	CAISEMELAVNNEQFF	TGTGCCATCAGTGAGATGGAACTAGCGGTAAACAATGAGCAGTTCTTC
TRBV4-1	.	TRBJ1-1	many	CASSQAGLGRTEAFF	TGCGCCAGCAGCCAAGCGGGACTTGGCAGGACTGAAGCTTTCTTT
TRBV20-1	.	TRBJ2-5	many	CSARKGGGQETQYF	TGCAGTGCCAGGAAGGGAGGGGGCCAAGAGACCCAGTACTTC
TRBV3-1	.	TRBJ2-4	many	CASSHNAIAKNIQYF	TGTGCCAGCAGCCACAATGCGATAGCCAAAAACATTCAGTACTTC
TRBV5-1	TRBD2	TRBJ2-1	many	CASSLASSGSGNEQFF	TGCGCCAGCAGCTTGGCCTCTAGCGGGAGTGGTAATGAGCAGTTCTTC
TRBV5-1	TRBD2	TRBJ2-7	many	CASRQGLEVRYEQYF	TGCGCCAGCAGACAGGGACTAGAGGTGCGCTACGAGCAGTACTTC
TRBV30	TRBD1	TRBJ2-5	few	CAWSDDRGLGETQYF	TGTGCCTGGAGTGACGACAGGGGATTAGGAGAGACCCAGTACTTC
TRBV4-1	TRBD2	TRBJ2-1	many	CASSRASGRGNEQFF	TGCGCCAGCAGCCGAGCTAGCGGGAGGGGCAATGAGCAGTTCTTC
TRBV2	.	TRBJ2-7	many	CASSEGGRVYEQYF	TGTGCCAGCAGTGAGGGGGGCAGGGTCTACGAGCAGTACTTC
TRBV9	.	TRBJ2-6	.	CASSPRGDYSGANVLTF	TGTGCCAGCAGCCCTAGGGGGGATTACTCTGGGGCCAACGTCCTGACTTTC
TRBV6-1	.	TRBJ2-6	.	CASIPRVSGANVLTF	TGTGCCAGCATCCCAAGGGTCTCTGGGGCCAACGTCCTGACTTTC
TRBV20-1	.	TRBJ1-1	many	CSASSTGNTEAFF	TGCAGTGCTAGCTCCACAGGGAACACTGAAGCTTTCTTT
TRBV5-6	.	TRBJ2-1	.	CASSVGVGEQFF	TGTGCCAGCAGCGTGGGGGTGGGCGAGCAGTTCTTC
TRBV12-3/TRBV12-4	.	TRBJ1-5	.	CASRLQENQPQHF	TGTGCCAGCAGACTACAGGAGAATCAGCCCCAGCATTTT
TRBV3-1	TRBD2	TRBJ2-1	few	CASSFAGTSGLKGYNEQFF	TGTGCCAGCAGCTTTGCCGGGACTAGCGGGCTTAAGGGGTACAATGAGCAGTTCTTC
TRBV30	.	TRBJ2-7	.	CAWTPVGGSPYEQYF	TGTGCCTGGACCCCCGTCGGGGGCTCGCCCTACGAGCAGTACTTC
TRBV7-6	.	TRBJ1-2	few	CASSPALGLNYGYTF	TGTGCCAGCAGCCCCGCCCTCGGGCTTAACTATGGCTACACCTTC
TRBV6-2/TRBV6-3	TRBD2	TRBJ2-5	.	CASSYATSGEANF	TGTGCCAGCAGTTACGCGACTAGCGGGGAGGCTAACTTC
TRBV6-6	.	TRBJ2-1	.	CASSYRVPWDEQFF	TGTGCCAGCAGTTACCGGGTGCCCTGGGATGAGCAGTTCTTC
TRBV3-1	.	TRBJ2-5	.	CASSQGWGIFYF	TGTGCCAGCAGCCAAGGCTGGGGCATTTTTTACTTC